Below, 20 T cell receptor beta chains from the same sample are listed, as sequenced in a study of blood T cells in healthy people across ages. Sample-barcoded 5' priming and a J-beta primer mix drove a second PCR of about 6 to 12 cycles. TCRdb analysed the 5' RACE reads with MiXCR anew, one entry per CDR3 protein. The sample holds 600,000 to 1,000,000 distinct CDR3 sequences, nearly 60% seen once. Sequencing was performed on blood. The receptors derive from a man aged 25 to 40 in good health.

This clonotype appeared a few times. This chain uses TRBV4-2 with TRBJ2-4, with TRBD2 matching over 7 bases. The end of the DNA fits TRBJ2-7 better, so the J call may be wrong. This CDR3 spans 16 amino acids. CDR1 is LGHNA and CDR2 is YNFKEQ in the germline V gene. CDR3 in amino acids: CASSQAVDGRPYEQYF. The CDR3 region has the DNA TGTGCCAGCAGCCAAGCGGTCGACGGGAGGCCCTACGAGCAGTACTTC.

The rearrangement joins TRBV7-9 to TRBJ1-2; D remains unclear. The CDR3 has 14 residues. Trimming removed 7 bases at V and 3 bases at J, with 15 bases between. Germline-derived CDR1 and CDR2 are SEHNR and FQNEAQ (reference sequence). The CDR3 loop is CASTSRQDYYGYTF. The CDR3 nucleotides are TGTGCCAGCACCTCCCGTCAGGATTACTATGGCTACACCTTC.

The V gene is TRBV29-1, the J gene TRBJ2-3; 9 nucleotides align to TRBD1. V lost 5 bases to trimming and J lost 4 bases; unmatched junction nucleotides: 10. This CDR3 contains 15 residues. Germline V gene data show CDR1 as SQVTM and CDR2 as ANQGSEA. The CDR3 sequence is CSVTAPGQGPDTQYF. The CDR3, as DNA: TGCAGCGTTACCGCTCCGGGACAGGGCCCAGATACGCAGTATTTT.

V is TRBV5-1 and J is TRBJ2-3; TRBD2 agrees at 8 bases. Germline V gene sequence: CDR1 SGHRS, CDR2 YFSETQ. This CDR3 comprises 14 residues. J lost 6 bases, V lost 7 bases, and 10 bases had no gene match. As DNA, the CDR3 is TGCGCCAGCTGTAGCGGGGCGTCTAGGGATACGCAGTATTTT. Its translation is CASCSGASRDTQYF.

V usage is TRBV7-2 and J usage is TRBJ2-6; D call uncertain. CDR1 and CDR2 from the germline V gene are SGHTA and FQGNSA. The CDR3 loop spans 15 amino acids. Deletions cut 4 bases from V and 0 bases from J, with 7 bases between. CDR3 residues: CASSWTFSGANVLTF. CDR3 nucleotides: TGTGCCAGCAGCTGGACGTTCTCTGGGGCCAACGTCCTGACTTTC.

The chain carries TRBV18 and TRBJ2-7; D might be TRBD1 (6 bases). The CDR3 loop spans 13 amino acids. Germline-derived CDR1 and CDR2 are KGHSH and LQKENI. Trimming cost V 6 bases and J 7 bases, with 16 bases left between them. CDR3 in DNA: TGTGCCAGCTCCCCCAGACAGGCCGATGAGCAGTACTTC. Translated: CASSPRQADEQYF.

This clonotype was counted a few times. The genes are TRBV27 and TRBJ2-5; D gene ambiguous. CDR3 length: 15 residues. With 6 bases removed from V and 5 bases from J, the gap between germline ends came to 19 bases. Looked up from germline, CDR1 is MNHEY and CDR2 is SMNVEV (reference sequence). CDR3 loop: CASSPQPAPRETQYF. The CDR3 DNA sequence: TGTGCCAGCAGCCCCCAGCCAGCGCCTAGGGAGACCCAGTACTTC.

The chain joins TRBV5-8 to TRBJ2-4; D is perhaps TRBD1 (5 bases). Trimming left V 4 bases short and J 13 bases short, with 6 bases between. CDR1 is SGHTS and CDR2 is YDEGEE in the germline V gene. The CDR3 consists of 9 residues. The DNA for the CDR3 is TGTGCCAGCAGCACAGGCCAGTACTTC. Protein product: CASSTGQYF.

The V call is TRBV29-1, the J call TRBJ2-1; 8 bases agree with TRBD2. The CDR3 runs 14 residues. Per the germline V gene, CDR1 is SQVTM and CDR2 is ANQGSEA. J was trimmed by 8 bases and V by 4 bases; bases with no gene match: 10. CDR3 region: CSVAVGPGGDEQFF. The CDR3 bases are TGCAGCGTTGCCGTTGGACCGGGGGGGGATGAGCAGTTCTTC.

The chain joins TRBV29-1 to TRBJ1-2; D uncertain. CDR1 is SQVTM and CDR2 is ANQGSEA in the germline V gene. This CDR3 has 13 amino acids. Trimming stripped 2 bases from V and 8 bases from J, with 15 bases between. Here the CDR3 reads CSVELSDGGGYTF. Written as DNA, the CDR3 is TGCAGCGTTGAACTATCGGACGGCGGGGGCTACACCTTC.

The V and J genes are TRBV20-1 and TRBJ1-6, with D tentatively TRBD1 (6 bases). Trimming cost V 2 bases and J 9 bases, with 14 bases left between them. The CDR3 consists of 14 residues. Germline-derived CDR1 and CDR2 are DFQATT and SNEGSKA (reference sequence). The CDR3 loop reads CSARTPGGGSPLHF. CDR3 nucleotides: TGCAGTGCTAGAACCCCAGGAGGGGGTTCACCCCTCCACTTT.

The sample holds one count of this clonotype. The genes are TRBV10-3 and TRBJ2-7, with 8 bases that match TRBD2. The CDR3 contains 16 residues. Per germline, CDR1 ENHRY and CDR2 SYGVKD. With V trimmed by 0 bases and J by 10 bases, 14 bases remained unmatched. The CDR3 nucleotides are TGTGCCATCAGTGAGTCTAGAGACAGCGGGGGAGAGGCCCAGTACTTC. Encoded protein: CAISESRDSGGEAQYF.

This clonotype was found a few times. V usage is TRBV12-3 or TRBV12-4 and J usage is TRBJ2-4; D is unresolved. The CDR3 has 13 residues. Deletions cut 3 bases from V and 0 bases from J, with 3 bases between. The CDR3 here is CASSFLAKNIQYF. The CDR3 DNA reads TGTGCCAGCAGTTTTCTAGCCAAAAACATTCAGTACTTC.

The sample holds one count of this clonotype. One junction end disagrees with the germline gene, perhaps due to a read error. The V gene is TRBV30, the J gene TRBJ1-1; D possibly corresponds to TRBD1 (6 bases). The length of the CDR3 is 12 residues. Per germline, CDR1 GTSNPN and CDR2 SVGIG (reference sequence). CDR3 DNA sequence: TGTGCCGGGAGTTACCTACAGGGAGAAGCTTTCTTT. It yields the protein CAGSYLQGEAFF.

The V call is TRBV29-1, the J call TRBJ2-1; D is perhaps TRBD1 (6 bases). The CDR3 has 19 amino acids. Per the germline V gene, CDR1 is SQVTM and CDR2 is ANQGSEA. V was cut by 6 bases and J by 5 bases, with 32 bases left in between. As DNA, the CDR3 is TGCAGCGTCCAAGGGGGAGTATCATATATATATGCCCGAAACAATGAGCAGTTCTTC. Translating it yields CSVQGGVSYIYARNNEQFF.

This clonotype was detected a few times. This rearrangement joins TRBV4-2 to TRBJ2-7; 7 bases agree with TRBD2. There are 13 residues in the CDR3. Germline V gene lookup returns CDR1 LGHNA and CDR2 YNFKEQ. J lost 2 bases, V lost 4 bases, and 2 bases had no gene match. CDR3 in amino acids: CASSRGGTYEQYF. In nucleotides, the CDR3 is TGTGCCAGCAGCCGGGGGGGGACCTACGAGCAGTACTTC.

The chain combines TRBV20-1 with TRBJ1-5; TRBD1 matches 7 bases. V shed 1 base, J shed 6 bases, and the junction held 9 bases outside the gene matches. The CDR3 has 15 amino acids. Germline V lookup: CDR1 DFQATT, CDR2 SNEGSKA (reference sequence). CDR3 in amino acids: CSARATGGTAQPQHF. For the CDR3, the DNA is TGCAGTGCTAGAGCTACGGGGGGGACAGCTCAGCCCCAGCATTTT.

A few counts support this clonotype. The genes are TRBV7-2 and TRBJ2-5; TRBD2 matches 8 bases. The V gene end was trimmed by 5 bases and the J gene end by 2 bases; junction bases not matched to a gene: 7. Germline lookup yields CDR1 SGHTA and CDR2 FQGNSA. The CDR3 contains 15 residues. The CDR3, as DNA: TGTGCCAGCAGCCGTAGCGGGGATCGGCAAGAGACCCAGTACTTC. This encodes CASSRSGDRQETQYF.

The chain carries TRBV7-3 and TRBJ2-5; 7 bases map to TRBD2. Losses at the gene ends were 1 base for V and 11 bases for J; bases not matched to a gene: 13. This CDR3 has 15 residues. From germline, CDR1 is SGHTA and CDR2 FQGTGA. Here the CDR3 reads CASSLSGRSIREQYF. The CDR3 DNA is TGTGCCAGCAGCTTAAGCGGGAGATCGATTCGAGAGCAGTACTTC. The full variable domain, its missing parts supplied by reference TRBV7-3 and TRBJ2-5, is GAGVSQTPSNKVTEKGKYVELRCDPISGHTALYWYRQSLGQGPEFLIYFQGTGAADDSGLPNDRFFAVRPEGSVSTLKIQRTERGDSAVYLCASSLSGRSIREQYFGPGTRLLVL.

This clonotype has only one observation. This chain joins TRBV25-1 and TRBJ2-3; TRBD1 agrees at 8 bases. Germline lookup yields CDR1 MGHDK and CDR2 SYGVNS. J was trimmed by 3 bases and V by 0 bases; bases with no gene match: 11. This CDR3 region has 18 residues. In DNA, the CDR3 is TGTGCCAGCAGTGAATATTACCGGGCAGGGGGCAAGACAGATACGCAGTATTTT. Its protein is CASSEYYRAGGKTDTQYF.